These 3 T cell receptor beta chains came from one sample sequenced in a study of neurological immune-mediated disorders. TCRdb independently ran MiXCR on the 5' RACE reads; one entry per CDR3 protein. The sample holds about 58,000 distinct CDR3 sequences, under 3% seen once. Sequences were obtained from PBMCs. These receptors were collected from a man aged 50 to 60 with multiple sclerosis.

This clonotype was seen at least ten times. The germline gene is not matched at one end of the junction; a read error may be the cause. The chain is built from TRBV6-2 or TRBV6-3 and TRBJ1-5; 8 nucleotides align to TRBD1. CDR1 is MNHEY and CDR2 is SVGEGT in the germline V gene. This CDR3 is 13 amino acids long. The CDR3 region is CASTTPGQAGKDF. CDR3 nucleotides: TGTGCCAGCACCACTCCGGGACAGGCCGGCAAGGATTTT.

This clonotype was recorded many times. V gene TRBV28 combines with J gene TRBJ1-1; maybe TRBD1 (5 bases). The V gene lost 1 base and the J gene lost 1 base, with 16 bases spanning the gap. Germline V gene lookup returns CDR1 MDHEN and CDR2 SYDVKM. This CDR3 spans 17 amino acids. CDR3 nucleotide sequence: TGTGCCAGCAGTTTATCGGCCGGGGCAGGAGGGAACACTGAAGCTTTCTTT. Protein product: CASSLSAGAGGNTEAFF.

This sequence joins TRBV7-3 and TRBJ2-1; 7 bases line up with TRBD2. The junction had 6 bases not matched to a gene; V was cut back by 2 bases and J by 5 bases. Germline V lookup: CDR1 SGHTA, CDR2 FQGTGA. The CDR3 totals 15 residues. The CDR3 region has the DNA TGTGCCAGCAGCTTACGGGCGGGGGAGGACAATGAGCAGTTCTTC. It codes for CASSLRAGEDNEQFF.